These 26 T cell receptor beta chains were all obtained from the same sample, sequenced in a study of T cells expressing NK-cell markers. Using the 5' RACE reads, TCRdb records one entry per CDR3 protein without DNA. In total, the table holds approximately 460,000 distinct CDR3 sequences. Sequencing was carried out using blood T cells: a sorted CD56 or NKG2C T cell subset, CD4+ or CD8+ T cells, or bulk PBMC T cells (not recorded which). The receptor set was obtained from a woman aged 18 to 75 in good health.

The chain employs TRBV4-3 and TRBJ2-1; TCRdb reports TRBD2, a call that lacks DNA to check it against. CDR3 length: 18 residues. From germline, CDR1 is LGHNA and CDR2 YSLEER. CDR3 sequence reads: CASSQDLLREDKWNEQFF.

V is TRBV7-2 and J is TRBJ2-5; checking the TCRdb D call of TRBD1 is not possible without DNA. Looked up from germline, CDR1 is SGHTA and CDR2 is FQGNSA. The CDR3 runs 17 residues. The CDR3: CASSPGGAAPRKETQYF.

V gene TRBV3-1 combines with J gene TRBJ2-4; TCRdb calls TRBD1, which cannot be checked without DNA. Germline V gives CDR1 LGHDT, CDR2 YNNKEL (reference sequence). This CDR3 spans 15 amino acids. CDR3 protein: CASSHGGAGENIQYF.

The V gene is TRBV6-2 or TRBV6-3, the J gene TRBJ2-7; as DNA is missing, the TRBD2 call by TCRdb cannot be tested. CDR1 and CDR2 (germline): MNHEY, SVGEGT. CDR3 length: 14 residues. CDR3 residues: CASRWEGSYYEQYF.

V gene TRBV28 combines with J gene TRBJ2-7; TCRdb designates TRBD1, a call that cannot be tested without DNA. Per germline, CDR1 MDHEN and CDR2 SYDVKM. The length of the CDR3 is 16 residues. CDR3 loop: CASSPGAGAMSYEQYF.

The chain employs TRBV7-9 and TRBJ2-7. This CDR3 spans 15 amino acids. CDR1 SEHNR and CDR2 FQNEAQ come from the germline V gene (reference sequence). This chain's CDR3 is CASSDDRLATSKQYF.

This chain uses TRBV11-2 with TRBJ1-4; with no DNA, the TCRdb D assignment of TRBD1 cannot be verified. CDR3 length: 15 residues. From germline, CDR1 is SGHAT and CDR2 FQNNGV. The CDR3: CASSLWTGGSEKLFF.

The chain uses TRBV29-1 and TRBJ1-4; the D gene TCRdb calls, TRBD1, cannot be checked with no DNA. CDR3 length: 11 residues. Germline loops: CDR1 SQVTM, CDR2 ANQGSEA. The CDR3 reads CSGRQGMGLFF.

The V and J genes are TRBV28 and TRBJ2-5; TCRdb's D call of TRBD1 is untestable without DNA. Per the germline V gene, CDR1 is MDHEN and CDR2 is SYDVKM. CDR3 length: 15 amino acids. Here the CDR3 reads CASSPRAGGFETQYF.

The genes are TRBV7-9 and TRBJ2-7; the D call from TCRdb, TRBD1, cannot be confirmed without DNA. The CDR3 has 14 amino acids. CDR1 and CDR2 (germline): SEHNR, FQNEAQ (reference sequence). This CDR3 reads CASSWTGKTYEQYF.

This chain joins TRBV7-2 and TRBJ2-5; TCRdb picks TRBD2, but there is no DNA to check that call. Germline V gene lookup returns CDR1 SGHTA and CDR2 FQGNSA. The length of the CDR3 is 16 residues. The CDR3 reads CASSGFGLAVTETQYF.

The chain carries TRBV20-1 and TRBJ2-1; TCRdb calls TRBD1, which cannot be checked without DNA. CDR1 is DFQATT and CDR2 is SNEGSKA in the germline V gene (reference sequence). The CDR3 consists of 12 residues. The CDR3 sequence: CRPGQGDNEQFF.

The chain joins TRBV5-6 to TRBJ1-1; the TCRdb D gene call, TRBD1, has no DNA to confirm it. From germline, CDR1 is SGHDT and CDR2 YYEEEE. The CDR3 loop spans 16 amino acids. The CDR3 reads CASTPSVLVVNTEAFF.

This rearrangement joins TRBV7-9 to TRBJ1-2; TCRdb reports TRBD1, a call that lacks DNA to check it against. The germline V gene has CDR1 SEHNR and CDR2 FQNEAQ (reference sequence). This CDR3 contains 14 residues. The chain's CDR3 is CASSLPGHPYGYTF.

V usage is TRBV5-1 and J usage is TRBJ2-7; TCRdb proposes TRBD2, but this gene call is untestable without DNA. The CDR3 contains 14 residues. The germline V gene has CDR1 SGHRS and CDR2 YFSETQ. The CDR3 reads CASTWGTSSYEQYF.

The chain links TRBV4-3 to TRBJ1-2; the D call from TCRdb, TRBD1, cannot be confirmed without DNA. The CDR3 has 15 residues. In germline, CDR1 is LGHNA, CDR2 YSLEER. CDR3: CASSQLQGSNYGYTF.

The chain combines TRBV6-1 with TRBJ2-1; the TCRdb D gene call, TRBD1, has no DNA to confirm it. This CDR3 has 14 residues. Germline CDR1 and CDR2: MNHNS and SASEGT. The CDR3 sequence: CASTPGSYYNEQFF.

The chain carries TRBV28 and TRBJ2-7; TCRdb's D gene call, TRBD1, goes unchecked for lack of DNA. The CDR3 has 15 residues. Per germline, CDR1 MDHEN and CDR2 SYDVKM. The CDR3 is CASSPPSGMQVEQYF.

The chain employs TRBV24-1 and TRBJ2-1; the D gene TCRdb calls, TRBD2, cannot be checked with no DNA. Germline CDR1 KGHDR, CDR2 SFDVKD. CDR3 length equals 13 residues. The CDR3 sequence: CATSKGARNEQFF.

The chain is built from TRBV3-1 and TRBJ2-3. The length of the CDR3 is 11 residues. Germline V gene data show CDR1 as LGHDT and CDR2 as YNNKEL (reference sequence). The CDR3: CASSQDRKQYF.

The CDR3 sequence is CASSSGGTGNTEAFF. The chain joins TRBV5-1 to TRBJ1-1; TCRdb returns TRBD1, unconfirmable since there is no DNA. The CDR3 length is 15 residues. The V gene's germline CDR1 is SGHRS and CDR2 YFSETQ.

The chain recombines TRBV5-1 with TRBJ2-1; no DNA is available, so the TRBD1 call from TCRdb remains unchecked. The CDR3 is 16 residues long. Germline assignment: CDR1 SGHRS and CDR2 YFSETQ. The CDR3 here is CASTLLGQLTYNEQFF. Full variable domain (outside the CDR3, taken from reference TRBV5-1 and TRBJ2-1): KAGVTQTPRYLIKTRGQQVTLSCSPISGHRSVSWYQQTPGQGLQFLFEYFSETQRNKGNFPGRFSGRQFSNSRSEMNVSTLELGDSALYLCASTLLGQLTYNEQFFGPGTRLTVL.

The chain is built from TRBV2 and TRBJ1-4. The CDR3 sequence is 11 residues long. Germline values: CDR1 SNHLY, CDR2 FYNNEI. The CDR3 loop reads CASSGTLKLFF.

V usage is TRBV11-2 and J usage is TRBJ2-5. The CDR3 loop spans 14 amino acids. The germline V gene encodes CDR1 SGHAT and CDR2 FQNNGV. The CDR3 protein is CASSLESSGETQYF.

The CDR3 loop is CASSILASSNEQFF. The rearrangement uses TRBV2 and TRBJ2-1; no DNA is available, so the TRBD2 call from TCRdb remains unchecked. CDR3 length: 14 amino acids. Germline values: CDR1 SNHLY, CDR2 FYNNEI. Supplemented by reference TRBV2 and TRBJ2-1, the full variable domain reads EPEVTQTPSHQVTQMGQEVILRCVPISNHLYFYWYRQILGQKVEFLVSFYNNEISEKSEIFDDQFSVERPDGSNFTLKIRSTKLEDSAMYFCASSILASSNEQFFGPGTRLTVL.

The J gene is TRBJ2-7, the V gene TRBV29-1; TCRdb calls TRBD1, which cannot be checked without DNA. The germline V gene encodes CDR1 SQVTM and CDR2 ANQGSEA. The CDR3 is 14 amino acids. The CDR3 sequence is CSVEDRGTSYEQYF.